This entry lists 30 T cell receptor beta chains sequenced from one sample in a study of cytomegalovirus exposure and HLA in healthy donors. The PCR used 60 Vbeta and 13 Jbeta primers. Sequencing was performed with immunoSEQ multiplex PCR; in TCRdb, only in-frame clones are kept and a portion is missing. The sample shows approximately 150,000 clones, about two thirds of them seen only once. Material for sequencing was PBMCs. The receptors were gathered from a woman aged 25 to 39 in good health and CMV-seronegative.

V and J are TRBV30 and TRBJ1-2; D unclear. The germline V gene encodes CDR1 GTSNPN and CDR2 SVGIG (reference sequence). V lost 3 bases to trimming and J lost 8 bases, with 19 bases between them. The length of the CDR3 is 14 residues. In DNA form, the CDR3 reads TGTGCCTGGAGAAGGACCGGGGAGCGTGGGGGCTACACCTTC. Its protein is CAWRRTGERGGYTF.

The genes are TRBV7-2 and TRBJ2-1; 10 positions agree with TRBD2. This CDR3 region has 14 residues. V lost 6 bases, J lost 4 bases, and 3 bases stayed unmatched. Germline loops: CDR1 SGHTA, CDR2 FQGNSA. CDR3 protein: CASRPTSGYNEQFF. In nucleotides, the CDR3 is TGTGCCAGCAGGCCGACTAGCGGGTACAATGAGCAGTTCTTC.

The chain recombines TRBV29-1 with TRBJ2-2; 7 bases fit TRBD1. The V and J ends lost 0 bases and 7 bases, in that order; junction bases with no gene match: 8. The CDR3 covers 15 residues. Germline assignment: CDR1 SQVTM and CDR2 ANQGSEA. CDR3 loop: CSVEEETGRNGELFF. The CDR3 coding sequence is TGCAGCGTTGAAGAGGAGACAGGGCGAAACGGGGAGCTGTTTTTT.

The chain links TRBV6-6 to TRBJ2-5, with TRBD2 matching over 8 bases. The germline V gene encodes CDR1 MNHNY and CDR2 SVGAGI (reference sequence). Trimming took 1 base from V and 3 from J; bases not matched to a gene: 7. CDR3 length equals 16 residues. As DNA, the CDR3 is TGTGCCAGCAGTTACTATCTCGGGGGGGCCAAAGAGACCCAGTACTTC. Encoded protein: CASSYYLGGAKETQYF.

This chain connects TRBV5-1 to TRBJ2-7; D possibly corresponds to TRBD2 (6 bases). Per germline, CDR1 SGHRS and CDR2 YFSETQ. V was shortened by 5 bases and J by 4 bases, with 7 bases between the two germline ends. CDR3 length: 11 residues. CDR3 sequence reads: CASRRGYEQYF. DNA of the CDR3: TGCGCCAGCAGGCGGGGATACGAGCAGTACTTC.

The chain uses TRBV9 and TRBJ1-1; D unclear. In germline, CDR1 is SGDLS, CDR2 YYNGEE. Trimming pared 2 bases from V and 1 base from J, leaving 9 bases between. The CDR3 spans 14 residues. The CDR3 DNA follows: TGTGCCAGCAGCGTTGGACTTAAGAACACTGAAGCTTTCTTT. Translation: CASSVGLKNTEAFF.

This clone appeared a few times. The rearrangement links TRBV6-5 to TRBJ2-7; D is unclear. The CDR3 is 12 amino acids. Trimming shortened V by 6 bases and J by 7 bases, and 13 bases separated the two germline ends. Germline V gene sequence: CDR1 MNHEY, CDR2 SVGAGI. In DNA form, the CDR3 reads TGTGCCAGCAGATCACCGGGTGAGGAGCAGTACTTC. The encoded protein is CASRSPGEEQYF.

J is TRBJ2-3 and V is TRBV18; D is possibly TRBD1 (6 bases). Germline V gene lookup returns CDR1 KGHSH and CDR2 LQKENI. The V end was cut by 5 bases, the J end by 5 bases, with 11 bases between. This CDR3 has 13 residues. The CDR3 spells CASSSEQGDTQYF. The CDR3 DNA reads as TGTGCCAGCTCATCGGAACAGGGAGATACGCAGTATTTT.

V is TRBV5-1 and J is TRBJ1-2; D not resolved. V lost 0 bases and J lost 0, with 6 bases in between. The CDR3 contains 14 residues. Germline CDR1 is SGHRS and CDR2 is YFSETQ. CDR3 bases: TGCGCCAGCAGCTTGGGACAACCTAACTATGGCTACACCTTC. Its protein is CASSLGQPNYGYTF.

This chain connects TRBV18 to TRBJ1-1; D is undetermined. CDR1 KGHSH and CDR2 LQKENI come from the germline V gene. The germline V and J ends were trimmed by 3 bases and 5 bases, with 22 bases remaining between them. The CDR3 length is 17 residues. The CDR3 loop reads CASSPTSRDPGETEAFF. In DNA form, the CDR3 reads TGTGCCAGCTCACCGACCTCCCGGGATCCCGGGGAGACTGAAGCTTTCTTT.

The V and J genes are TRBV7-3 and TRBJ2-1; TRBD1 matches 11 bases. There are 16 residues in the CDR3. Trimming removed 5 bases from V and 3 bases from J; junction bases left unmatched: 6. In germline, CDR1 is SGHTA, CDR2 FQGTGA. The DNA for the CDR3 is TGTGCCAGCAGCACCGGGACAGGGGGAATCTACAATGAGCAGTTCTTC. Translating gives CASSTGTGGIYNEQFF. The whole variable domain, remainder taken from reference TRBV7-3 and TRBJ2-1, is GAGVSQTPSNKVTEKGKYVELRCDPISGHTALYWYRQSLGQGPEFLIYFQGTGAADDSGLPNDRFFAVRPEGSVSTLKIQRTERGDSAVYLCASSTGTGGIYNEQFFGPGTRLTVL.

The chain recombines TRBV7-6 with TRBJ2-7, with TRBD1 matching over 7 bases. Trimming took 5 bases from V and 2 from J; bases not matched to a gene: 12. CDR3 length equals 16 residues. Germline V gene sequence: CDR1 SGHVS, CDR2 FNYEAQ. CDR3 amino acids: CASSLGQDNLAYEQYF. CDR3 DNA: TGTGCCAGCAGCCTCGGACAGGACAATTTAGCCTACGAGCAGTACTTC.

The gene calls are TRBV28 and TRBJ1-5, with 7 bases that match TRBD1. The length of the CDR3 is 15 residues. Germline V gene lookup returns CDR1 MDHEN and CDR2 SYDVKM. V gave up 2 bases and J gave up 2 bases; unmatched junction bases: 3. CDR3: CASSLPGQGNQPQHF. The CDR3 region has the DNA TGTGCCAGCAGTTTACCTGGACAGGGCAATCAGCCCCAGCATTTT.

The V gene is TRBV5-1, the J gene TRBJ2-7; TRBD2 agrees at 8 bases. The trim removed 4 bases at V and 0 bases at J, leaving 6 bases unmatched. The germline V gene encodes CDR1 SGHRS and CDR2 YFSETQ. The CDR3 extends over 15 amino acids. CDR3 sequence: CASSHTSGSSYEQYF. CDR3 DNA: TGCGCCAGCAGCCATACTAGCGGTTCCTCCTACGAGCAGTACTTC.

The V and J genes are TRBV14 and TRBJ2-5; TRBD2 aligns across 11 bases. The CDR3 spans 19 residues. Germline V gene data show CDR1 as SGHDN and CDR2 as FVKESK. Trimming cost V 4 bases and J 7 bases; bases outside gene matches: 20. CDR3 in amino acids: CASSLRLAGNPRDRRTQYF. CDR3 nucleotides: TGTGCCAGCAGCCTACGACTAGCGGGAAACCCAAGAGACCGGAGGACCCAGTACTTC.

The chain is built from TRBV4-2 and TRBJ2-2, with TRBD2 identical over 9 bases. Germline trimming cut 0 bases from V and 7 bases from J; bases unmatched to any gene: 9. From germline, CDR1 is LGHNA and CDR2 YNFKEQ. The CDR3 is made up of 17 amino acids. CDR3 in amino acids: CASSQDWAGGLGGELFF. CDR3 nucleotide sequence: TGTGCCAGCAGCCAAGATTGGGCGGGGGGGCTGGGCGGGGAGCTGTTTTTT.

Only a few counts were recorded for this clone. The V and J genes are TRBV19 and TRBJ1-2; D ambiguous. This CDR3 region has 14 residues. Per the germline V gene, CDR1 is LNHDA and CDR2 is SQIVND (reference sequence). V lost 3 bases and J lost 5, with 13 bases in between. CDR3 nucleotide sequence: TGTGCCAGTAGTATGGCTGATTTGTCGTATGGCTACACCTTC. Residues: CASSMADLSYGYTF.

DNA of the CDR3: TGCGCCAGCAGCCAAGGTGCAGGGAGGACTGGAAACACCATATATTTT. It specifies CASSQGAGRTGNTIYF. The chain links TRBV4-1 to TRBJ1-3, with D possibly matching TRBD1 (5 bases). Germline-derived CDR1 and CDR2 are MGHRA and YSYEKL. This CDR3 region has 16 residues. Between the trimmed V and J ends, which lost 1 base and 2 bases, there was a span of 12 bases.

The CDR3 DNA reads TGTGCCAGCGGCCAGGGGGCAGGGGGGGACTATGGCTACACCTTC. It translates to CASGQGAGGDYGYTF. The gene calls are TRBV7-3 and TRBJ1-2; 8 bases match TRBD1. Trimming took 8 bases from V and 3 from J; bases not matched to a gene: 11. The CDR3 consists of 15 residues. Germline V gives CDR1 SGHTA, CDR2 FQGTGA.

CDR3 loop: CASSLAVGTDNTEAFF. The CDR3, as DNA: TGTGCCAGCAGCTTGGCCGTAGGGACAGATAACACTGAAGCTTTCTTT. This chain connects TRBV5-6 to TRBJ1-1; 7 bases line up with TRBD1. There are 16 residues in the CDR3. V lost 0 bases and J lost 2; bases outside the gene matches: 7. Germline V gene sequence: CDR1 SGHDT, CDR2 YYEEEE.

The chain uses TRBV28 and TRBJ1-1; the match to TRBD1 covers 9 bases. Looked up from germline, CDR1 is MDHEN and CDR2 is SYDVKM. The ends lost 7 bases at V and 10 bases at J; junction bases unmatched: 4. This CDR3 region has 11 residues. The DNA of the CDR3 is TGTGCCAGCATCTCGACAGGGGGAGCTTTCTTT. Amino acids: CASISTGGAFF.

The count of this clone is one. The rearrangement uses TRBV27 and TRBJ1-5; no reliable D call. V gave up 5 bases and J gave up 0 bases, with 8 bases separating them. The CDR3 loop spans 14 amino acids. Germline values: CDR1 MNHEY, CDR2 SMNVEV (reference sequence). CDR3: CASSATNSNQPQHF. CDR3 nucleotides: TGTGCCAGCAGTGCCACTAATAGCAATCAGCCCCAGCATTTT.

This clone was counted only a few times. CDR3 bases: TGTGCCAGCAGTTACGACTTCGGGGGCACTGAAGCTTTCTTT. It yields the protein CASSYDFGGTEAFF. The V and J genes are TRBV6-5 and TRBJ1-1, with D possibly matching TRBD1 (5 bases). CDR1 and CDR2 from the germline V gene are MNHEY and SVGAGI. CDR3 size: 14 residues. V was shortened by 2 bases and J by 4 bases, with 11 bases between the two germline ends.

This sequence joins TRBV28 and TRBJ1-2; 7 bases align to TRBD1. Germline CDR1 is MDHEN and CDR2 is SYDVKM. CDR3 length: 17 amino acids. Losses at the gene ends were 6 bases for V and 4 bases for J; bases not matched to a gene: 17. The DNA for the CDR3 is TGTGCCAGCAGCTCCCGGGACAGCCCTATAAGGATCTATGGCTACACCTTC. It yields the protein CASSSRDSPIRIYGYTF.

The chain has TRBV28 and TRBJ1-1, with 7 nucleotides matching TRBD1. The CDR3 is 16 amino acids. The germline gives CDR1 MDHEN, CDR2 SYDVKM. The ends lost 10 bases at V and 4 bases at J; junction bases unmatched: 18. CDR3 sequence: CATTPGTDLEGTEAFF. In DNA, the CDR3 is TGTGCCACCACACCGGGGACAGACCTAGAAGGCACTGAAGCTTTCTTT.

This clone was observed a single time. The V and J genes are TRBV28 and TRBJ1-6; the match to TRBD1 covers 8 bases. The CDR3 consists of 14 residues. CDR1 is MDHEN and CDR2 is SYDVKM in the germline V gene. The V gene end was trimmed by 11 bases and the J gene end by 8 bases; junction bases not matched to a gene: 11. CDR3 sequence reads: CAATTGTGYSPLHF. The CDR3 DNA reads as TGTGCCGCCACGACCGGGACAGGATATTCACCCCTCCACTTT.

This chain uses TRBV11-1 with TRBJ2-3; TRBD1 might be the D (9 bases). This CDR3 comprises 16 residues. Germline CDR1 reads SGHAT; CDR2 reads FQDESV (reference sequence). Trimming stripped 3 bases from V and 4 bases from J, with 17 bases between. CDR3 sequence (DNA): TGTGCCAGCAGCTTTAGCGGGACAGGGTTTTCAGATACGCAGTATTTT. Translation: CASSFSGTGFSDTQYF. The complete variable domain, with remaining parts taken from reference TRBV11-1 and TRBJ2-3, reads EAEVAQSPRYKITEKSQAVAFWCDPISGHATLYWYRQILGQGPELLVQFQDESVVDDSQLPKDRFSAERLKGVDSTLKIQPAELGDSAMYLCASSFSGTGFSDTQYFGPGTRLTVL.

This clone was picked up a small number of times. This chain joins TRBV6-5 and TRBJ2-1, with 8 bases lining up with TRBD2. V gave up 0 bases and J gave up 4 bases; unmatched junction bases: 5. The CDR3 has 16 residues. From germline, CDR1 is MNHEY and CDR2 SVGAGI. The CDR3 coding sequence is TGTGCCAGCAGTTACTCGAAGCGGGGGATGTACAATGAGCAGTTCTTC. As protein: CASSYSKRGMYNEQFF.

Here the CDR3 DNA reads TGTGCCAGCAGCTCCTCGGGGGGGGAGCAGTACTTC. Translated: CASSSSGGEQYF. The V call is TRBV6-5, the J call TRBJ2-7; 8 bases line up with TRBD2. Germline V gives CDR1 MNHEY, CDR2 SVGAGI. This CDR3 contains 12 residues. Trimming at V came to 6 bases and at J to 7 bases, leaving 5 bases not matched to a gene.

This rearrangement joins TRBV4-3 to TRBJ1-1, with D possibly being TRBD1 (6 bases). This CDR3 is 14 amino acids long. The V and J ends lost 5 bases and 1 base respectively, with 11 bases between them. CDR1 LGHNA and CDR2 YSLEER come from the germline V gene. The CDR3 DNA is TGCGCCAGCAGCAGATACAGGGAGAACACTGAAGCTTTCTTT. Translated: CASSRYRENTEAFF.